One sample yielded the 25 T cell receptor beta chains listed below, sequenced in a study of shared clonotypes between healthy human individuals. Profiled with immunoSEQ multiplex PCR; TCRdb holds only in-frame clones, not every one. The sample consists of 1,400,000 or so clones, approximately 98.5% of them appearing once. Input material: naive CD4+ T cells sorted from blood. Subset meaning: CD45RA+ positively selected. These TCRs come from a man under 40 in good health.

V gene TRBV27 combines with J gene TRBJ2-7; weak D call: TRBD2 (6 bases). V was cut by 3 bases and J by 3 bases, with 9 bases left in between. The CDR3 runs 13 residues. In germline, CDR1 is MNHEY, CDR2 SMNVEV (reference sequence). This CDR3 reads CASSFTGDYEQYF. As DNA, the CDR3 is TGTGCCAGCAGTTTCACGGGGGACTACGAGCAGTACTTC.

This chain connects TRBV13 to TRBJ1-3; D gene uncertain. Trimming removed 3 bases at V and 0 bases at J, with 9 bases between. Germline assignment: CDR1 PRHDT and CDR2 FYEKMQ (reference sequence). This CDR3 is built from 15 residues. The CDR3: CASSFTRNSGNTIYF. CDR3 in DNA: TGTGCCAGCAGCTTTACCAGGAACTCTGGAAACACCATATATTTT. The full variable domain, in which reference TRBV13 and TRBJ1-3 provide the parts outside the CDR3, is AAGVIQSPRHLIKEKRETATLKCYPIPRHDTVYWYQQGPGQDPQFLISFYEKMQSDKGSIPDRFSAQQFSDYHSELNMSSLELGDSALYFCASSFTRNSGNTIYFGEGSWLTVV.

The CDR3 loop is CASSQDSGTSGGTYEQYF. DNA for the CDR3: TGTGCCAGCAGCCAAGACTCGGGGACTAGCGGAGGAACCTACGAGCAGTACTTC. The chain links TRBV4-2 to TRBJ2-7, with TRBD2 identical over 11 bases. Germline CDR1 is LGHNA and CDR2 is YNFKEQ. The length of the CDR3 is 18 residues. J lost 2 bases, V lost 0 bases, and 9 bases had no gene match.

The rearrangement links TRBV6-5 to TRBJ1-1; tentative D call: TRBD1 (5 bases). This CDR3 spans 13 amino acids. The germline gives CDR1 MNHEY, CDR2 SVGAGI. V lost 6 bases, J lost 1 base, and 9 bases lay in between. The CDR3 DNA reads TGTGCCAGCAGCAGGGAGTGGAACACTGAAGCTTTCTTT. Its translation is CASSREWNTEAFF.

In regard to this clone: The same CDR3 also results from other DNA sequences found in this sample. The gene calls are TRBV6-5 and TRBJ2-1; D might be TRBD1 (6 bases). The CDR3 consists of 13 residues. In germline, CDR1 is MNHEY, CDR2 SVGAGI. V gave up 9 bases and J gave up 0 bases, with 9 bases separating them. In DNA, the CDR3 is TGTGCCAGTCGGACAGACTCCTACAATGAGCAGTTCTTC. It encodes CASRTDSYNEQFF.

The chain has TRBV11-2 and TRBJ2-3; no reliable D call. Germline V lookup: CDR1 SGHAT, CDR2 FQNNGV. V lost 8 bases to trimming and J lost 10 bases, with 16 bases between them. The CDR3 loop spans 12 amino acids. The CDR3 sequence: CASASPKKAQYF. As DNA, the CDR3 is TGTGCCAGCGCCAGCCCAAAAAAAGCGCAGTATTTT.

The rearrangement joins TRBV28 to TRBJ1-1; no reliable D call. Germline V CDR1 and CDR2: MDHEN, SYDVKM. Trimming took 2 bases from V and 2 from J, leaving 9 bases between them. The CDR3 is 14 amino acids. In nucleotides, the CDR3 is TGTGCCAGCAGTTTAGCGACAACCAACACTGAAGCTTTCTTT. Amino acids: CASSLATTNTEAFF.

The gene calls are TRBV5-5 and TRBJ1-4; no definite D call. V lost 2 bases and J 2 bases, leaving 7 bases between the germline ends. Germline CDR1 reads SGHKS; CDR2 reads YYEKEE (reference sequence). This CDR3 contains 14 residues. The CDR3 is CASSFTGTNEKLFF. The CDR3 DNA reads as TGTGCCAGCAGCTTCACCGGGACTAATGAAAAACTGTTTTTT.

This chain joins TRBV7-2 and TRBJ2-1, with D perhaps being TRBD1 or TRBD2 (6 bases each). The CDR3 totals 17 residues. V was cut by 4 bases and J by 4 bases, with 20 bases left in between. Germline V lookup: CDR1 SGHTA, CDR2 FQGNSA. The CDR3 region is CASSYILGGRGYNEQFF. CDR3 bases: TGTGCCAGCAGCTACATCCTGGGGGGCCGAGGGTACAATGAGCAGTTCTTC.

This clone is a singleton in its sample. CDR3 loop: CASSRSYRGATNTGELFF. The CDR3 DNA sequence: TGTGCCAGCTCACGATCGTATCGGGGCGCCACGAACACCGGGGAGCTGTTTTTT. This chain uses TRBV18 with TRBJ2-2; tentatively, D is TRBD1 or TRBD2 (5 bases each). The CDR3 sequence is 18 residues long. CDR1 is KGHSH and CDR2 is LQKENI in the germline V gene. Trimming pared 4 bases from V and 0 bases from J, leaving 18 bases between.

This clone was detected only once. In the same sample, other DNA sequences code for this CDR3. This chain joins TRBV27 and TRBJ1-1; D remains ambiguous. Germline-derived CDR1 and CDR2 are MNHEY and SMNVEV (reference sequence). Trimming pared 6 bases from V and 0 bases from J, leaving 8 bases between. The CDR3 has 13 amino acids. The CDR3 nucleotides read TGTGCCAGCAGCTCGAGGATGAACACTGAAGCTTTCTTT. Translated: CASSSRMNTEAFF.

The chain combines TRBV4-2 with TRBJ2-5, with 7 bases that match TRBD1. Germline-derived CDR1 and CDR2 are LGHNA and YNFKEQ. The junction had 11 bases not matched to a gene; V was cut back by 5 bases and J by 5 bases. This CDR3 comprises 15 residues. The chain's CDR3 is CASSETQGGSETQYF. As DNA, the CDR3 is TGTGCCAGCAGCGAGACACAAGGGGGCTCCGAGACCCAGTACTTC.

The V and J genes are TRBV9 and TRBJ2-7, with 7 bases aligning to TRBD2. This CDR3 is 16 amino acids long. The V gene end was trimmed by 0 bases and the J gene end by 0 bases; junction bases not matched to a gene: 6. Germline V gene lookup returns CDR1 SGDLS and CDR2 YYNGEE. CDR3 protein: CASSVEASGYSYEQYF. CDR3 DNA: TGTGCCAGCAGCGTAGAAGCTAGCGGCTACTCCTACGAGCAGTACTTC.

The chain recombines TRBV27 with TRBJ2-1; D perhaps matches TRBD2 (6 bases). The CDR3 is made up of 13 amino acids. V gave up 3 bases and J gave up 10 bases, with 13 bases separating them. Germline V gene data show CDR1 as MNHEY and CDR2 as SMNVEV (reference sequence). CDR3 protein: CASSFPGSGEQFF. The CDR3 nucleotides are TGTGCCAGCAGTTTTCCCGGGAGCGGGGAGCAGTTCTTC.

The chain uses TRBV5-5 and TRBJ2-1; no clear D gene. The germline gives CDR1 SGHKS, CDR2 YYEKEE (reference sequence). The CDR3 extends over 13 amino acids. Trimming removed 6 bases from V and 1 base from J, with 8 bases in between. CDR3 coding DNA: TGTGCCAGCACCTCTGAGTCCTACAATGAGCAGTTCTTC. It is translated as CASTSESYNEQFF. The whole variable domain, remainder taken from reference TRBV5-5 and TRBJ2-1, is DAGVTQSPTHLIKTRGQQVTLRCSPISGHKSVSWYQQVLGQGPQFIFQYYEKEERGRGNFPDRFSARQFPNYSSELNVNALLLGDSALYLCASTSESYNEQFFGPGTRLTVL.

The CDR3 protein is CASSDRRDWANVLTF. As DNA, the CDR3 is TGTGCCAGCAGTGATAGGCGTGACTGGGCCAACGTCCTGACTTTC. The chain joins TRBV25-1 to TRBJ2-6; D gene ambiguous. This CDR3 comprises 15 residues. Trimming took 3 bases from V and 5 from J, leaving 11 bases between them. Germline CDR1 MGHDK, CDR2 SYGVNS.

DNA of the CDR3: TGTGCCAGTACAAGTGATCTAGGGCCCCAGCATTTT. This codes for CASTSDLGPQHF. The chain combines TRBV19 with TRBJ1-5, with D unresolved. The germline V gene has CDR1 LNHDA and CDR2 SQIVND (reference sequence). Trimming left V 7 bases short and J 9 bases short, with 13 bases between. This CDR3 is built from 12 residues.

This sequence joins TRBV10-3 and TRBJ2-6, with D unresolved. Germline CDR1 and CDR2: ENHRY and SYGVKD. The CDR3 totals 15 residues. Trimming removed 2 bases from V and 0 bases from J, with 5 bases in between. The CDR3 nucleotides read TGTGCCATCAGTGAGGGTGCCTCTGGGGCCAACGTCCTGACTTTC. Protein sequence: CAISEGASGANVLTF.

The chain employs TRBV5-4 and TRBJ2-1, with D possibly matching TRBD2 (6 bases). Trimming left V 7 bases short and J 7 bases short, with 21 bases between. Per germline, CDR1 SGHNT and CDR2 YYREEE (reference sequence). The length of the CDR3 is 15 residues. In DNA, the CDR3 is TGTGCCAGCTCACTCCCGGGACTCGCGGGTAATGAGCAGTTCTTC. Translated: CASSLPGLAGNEQFF.

The J gene is TRBJ1-1, the V gene TRBV19; D remains ambiguous. Trimming took off 6 bases at V and 0 bases at J, with 14 bases between the two ends. The CDR3 sequence is 15 residues long. Germline V gene lookup returns CDR1 LNHDA and CDR2 SQIVND (reference sequence). In DNA, the CDR3 is TGTGCCAGTAGATCCACAGACTTCATGAACACTGAAGCTTTCTTT. Its protein product is CASRSTDFMNTEAFF.

The chain has TRBV2 and TRBJ2-3; the D gene is possibly TRBD2 (5 bases). CDR1 is SNHLY and CDR2 is FYNNEI in the germline V gene. The CDR3 extends over 14 amino acids. The ends were cut back, 9 bases at V and 6 bases at J, with 19 bases in the middle. CDR3 sequence reads: CASGPGTRVDTQYF. In nucleotides, the CDR3 is TGTGCCAGTGGGCCGGGAACTCGGGTGGATACGCAGTATTTT.

V and J are TRBV4-1 and TRBJ1-4, with D possibly being TRBD1 (5 bases). V was cut by 6 bases and J by 8 bases, with 16 bases left in between. Germline V gene data show CDR1 as MGHRA and CDR2 as YSYEKL. The CDR3 is 14 amino acids. CDR3 nucleotide sequence: TGCGCCAGCAGAGAGGAGGGTAGGGGCGAAAAACTGTTTTTT. Its protein is CASREEGRGEKLFF.

The V and J genes are TRBV6-1 and TRBJ2-7, with 8 bases lining up with TRBD1. Germline assignment: CDR1 MNHNS and CDR2 SASEGT. This CDR3 spans 13 amino acids. V gave up 6 bases and J gave up 5 bases; unmatched junction bases: 6. The DNA for the CDR3 is TGTGCCAGCAGCTATGGGACAGGTGACGAGCAGTACTTC. Its protein product is CASSYGTGDEQYF.

This sequence joins TRBV18 and TRBJ2-7, with D perhaps TRBD2 (5 bases). The CDR3 sequence is 14 residues long. V gave up 3 bases and J gave up 2 bases, with 11 bases separating them. Germline V lookup: CDR1 KGHSH, CDR2 LQKENI. The CDR3 sequence is CASSPAGSAYEQYF. CDR3 nucleotide sequence: TGTGCCAGCTCACCTGCGGGCTCAGCCTACGAGCAGTACTTC.

The chain uses TRBV7-6 and TRBJ2-7, with TRBD1 as a possible D gene (6 bases). The CDR3 totals 16 residues. CDR1 is SGHVS and CDR2 is FNYEAQ in the germline V gene. V was shortened by 1 base and J by 6 bases, with 19 bases between the two germline ends. The CDR3 here is CASSLGFRQAKGEQYF. CDR3 nucleotides: TGTGCCAGCAGCTTAGGATTCCGACAGGCCAAAGGCGAGCAGTACTTC.